This record concerns one T cell receptor (beta chain) sequence. Its antigen is still unknown. With 5 bases removed from V and 4 bases from J, the gap between germline ends came to 12 bases. This CDR3 comprises 13 residues. Germline loops: CDR1 DFQATT, CDR2 SNEGSKA (reference sequence). They built TCR cDNA with 5'RACE template switching, a step that put in a universal primer site and UMIs. TCRdb re-analysed the 5' RACE reads in MiXCR, keeping a single row per CDR3 protein. The data contain 200,000 to 300,000 distinct CDR3 sequences, approximately 6.3% of them singletons. This record comes from a study of T cells after yellow fever vaccination. Study summary: Libraries from low-cell-number fractions were prepared with the SMART-Seq v4 Ultra Low Input RNA kit.

Overall study findings and caveats: Among all clonotypes, a small share was observed in both CD4 and CD8 compartments. Most clones from primary vaccination resurfaced after the booster (around 97% CD4, 70% to 90% CD8).

Sample: CD4+ T cells sorted from PBMCs, taken on the day of the yellow fever booster vaccination. The source is a man aged 30 to 45 who received the YFV17D yellow fever vaccine. The chain recombines TRBV20-1 with TRBJ1-3; a weak D match, TRBD1 (6 bases). The CDR3 DNA is TGCAGTGCTCCCGGACAGACGGGAAACACCATATATTTT. It translates to CSAPGQTGNTIYF.